This note documents a single T cell receptor beta chain sequence. This entry is derived from a study of T cell responses to AZD1222 COVID-19 vaccine. Profiling relied on immunoSEQ multiplex PCR, and the TCRdb table lists in-frame clones only, not all of them. The sample has under 200,000 clones; roughly 90% are singletons. CDR1 is KGHSH, CDR2 LQKENI, per germline. Between the trimmed V and J ends, which lost 1 base and 5 bases, there was a span of 8 bases. This CDR3 is 13 amino acids long. V and J are TRBV18 and TRBJ2-5; maybe TRBD1 (6 bases). The sequencing used peripheral blood, collected on day 0 of AZD1222 vaccination. This clonotype was obtained from an adult in good health. The CDR3: CASSPRQEETQYF. CDR3 in DNA: TGTGCCAGCTCACCACGACAGGAGGAGACCCAGTACTTC.